The present TCR beta chain was sequenced within a study of blood T cell repertoires in COVID-19. Cohorts were based on clinical histories the participants reported. Assay: immunoSEQ multiplex PCR; the TCRdb copy retains only in-frame clones and omits some. The sample has roughly 430,000 clones, 70% to 90% seen once. Sequences were obtained from PBMCs or T cells enriched from blood (not recorded which). This TCR derives from a woman aged 40 to 50 with acute COVID-19.

DNA of the CDR3: TGTGCCAGCAGTGAGCAGGGTCGAACTAATGAAAAACTGTTTTTT. Translating gives CASSEQGRTNEKLFF. The chain has TRBV2 and TRBJ1-4, with a possible D match to TRBD1 (5 bases). The length of the CDR3 is 15 residues. Trimming removed 3 bases from V and 1 base from J, with 9 bases in between. Germline CDR1 and CDR2: SNHLY and FYNNEI.